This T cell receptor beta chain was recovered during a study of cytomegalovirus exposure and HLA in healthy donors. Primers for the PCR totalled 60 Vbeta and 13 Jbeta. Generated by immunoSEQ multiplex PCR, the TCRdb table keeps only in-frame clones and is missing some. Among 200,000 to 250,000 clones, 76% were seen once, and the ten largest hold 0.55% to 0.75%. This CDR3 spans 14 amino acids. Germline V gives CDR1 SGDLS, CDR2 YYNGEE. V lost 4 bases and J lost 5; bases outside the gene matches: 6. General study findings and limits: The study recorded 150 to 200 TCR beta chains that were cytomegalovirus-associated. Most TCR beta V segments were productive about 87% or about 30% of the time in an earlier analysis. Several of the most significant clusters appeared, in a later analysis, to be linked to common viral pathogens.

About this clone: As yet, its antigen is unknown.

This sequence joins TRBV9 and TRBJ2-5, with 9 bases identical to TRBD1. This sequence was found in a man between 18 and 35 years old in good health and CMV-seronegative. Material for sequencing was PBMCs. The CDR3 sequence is CASSPWDRDETQYF. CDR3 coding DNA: TGTGCCAGCAGCCCCTGGGACAGGGATGAGACCCAGTACTTC.